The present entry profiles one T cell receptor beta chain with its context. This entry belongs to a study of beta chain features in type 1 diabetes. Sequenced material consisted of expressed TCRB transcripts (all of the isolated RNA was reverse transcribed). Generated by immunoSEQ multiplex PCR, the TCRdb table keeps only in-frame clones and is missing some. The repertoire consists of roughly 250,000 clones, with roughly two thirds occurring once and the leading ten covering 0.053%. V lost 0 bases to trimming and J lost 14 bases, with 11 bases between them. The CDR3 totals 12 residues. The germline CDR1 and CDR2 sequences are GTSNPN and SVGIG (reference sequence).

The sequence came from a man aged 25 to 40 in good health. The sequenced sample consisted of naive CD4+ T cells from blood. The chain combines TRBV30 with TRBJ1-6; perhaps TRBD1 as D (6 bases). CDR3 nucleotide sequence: TGTGCCTGGAGTGTCGGACAGCTGGCCCTCCACTTT. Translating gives CAWSVGQLALHF.